This T cell receptor beta chain is from a study of vaccination and CD4 T cells after COVID-19. About the study: The convalescent population consisted of six males and four females, two of whom were of Hispanic ethnicity. Study-level points and caveats: Reactive clone data from convalescent patients indicated a median of about 90% appearing only post-vaccination.

This CDR3 region has 12 residues. Germline values: CDR1 LGHNA, CDR2 YNFKEQ. V lost 0 bases and J lost 4, with 4 bases in between. About this clonotype itself: Its antigen is unknown.

Treatment described: approximately nine-day PBMC culture with coronavirus spike peptide pools or control peptides (ViraFEST assay). After 10 days of culture, CD4+ T cells were negatively selected. Sequence data for DNA of cultured CD4+ T cells were generated by the Oncomine TCR Beta short-read assay. Cultured CD4+ T cells yielded the extracted genomic DNA. MiXCR, run by TCRdb on the PCR reads, gives a single entry per CDR3 protein. The sample carries about 15,000 distinct CDR3 sequences, less than 55% recorded once. The rearrangement links TRBV4-2 to TRBJ2-7; D unclear. Sequencing used CD4+ T cells from blood, cultured in vitro. The receptor was derived from a human donor who had recovered from COVID-19. The CDR3 DNA is TGTGCCAGCAGCCAAGAGGGTTACGAGCAGTACTTC. Protein sequence: CASSQEGYEQYF.